The table lists the clone carrying this TCR beta chain with a count of one. V lost 6 bases, J lost 8 bases, and 15 bases stayed unmatched. CDR1 is KGHSH, CDR2 LQKENI, per germline. This CDR3 contains 15 residues. Study processing details: The assay estimated nucleated cells by amplifying reference gene primers. TCRdb keeps only in-frame clones here, not all; method: immunoSEQ multiplex PCR. V, J and clone size are those of that table, while D and trimming were read from the DNA. Here the sample spans tens of thousands of clones, about 82% being singletons. This record comes from a study of blood T cell repertoires in COVID-19. Study summary: Samples taken during acute and convalescent COVID-19 were collected in the United States, Italy and Spain. Sample material is recorded as cDNA or gDNA derived from T cells, B-cell-depleted T cells, or PBMCs.

The chain links TRBV18 to TRBJ1-2; 7 bases are shared with TRBD1. The source material was peripheral blood. The sequence came from a man in his sixties or seventies with acute or convalescent COVID-19. The CDR3 here is CASSPREGRGDGYTF. CDR3 DNA sequence: TGTGCCAGCTCCCCTCGGGAAGGCAGGGGGGACGGCTACACCTTC.